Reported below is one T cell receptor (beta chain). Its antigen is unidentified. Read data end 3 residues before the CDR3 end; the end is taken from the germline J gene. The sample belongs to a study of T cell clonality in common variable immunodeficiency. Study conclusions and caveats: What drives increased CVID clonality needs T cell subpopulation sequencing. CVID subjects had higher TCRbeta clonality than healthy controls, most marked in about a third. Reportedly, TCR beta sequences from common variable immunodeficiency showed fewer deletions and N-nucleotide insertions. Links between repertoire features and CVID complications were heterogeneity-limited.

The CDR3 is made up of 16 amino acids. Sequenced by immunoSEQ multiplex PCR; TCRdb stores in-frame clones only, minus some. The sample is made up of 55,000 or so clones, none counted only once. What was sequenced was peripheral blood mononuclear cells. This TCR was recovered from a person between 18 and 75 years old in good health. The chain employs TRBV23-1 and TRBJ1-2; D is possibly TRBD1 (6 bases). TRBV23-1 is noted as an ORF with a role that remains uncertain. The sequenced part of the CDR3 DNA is TGCGCCAGCAGTGGGTTCCAGGGGCCGAGCTCCTACGAC. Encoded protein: CASSGFQGPSSYD. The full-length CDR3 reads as CASSGFQGPSSYDYTF.